Here is one T cell receptor (beta chain) with its context. Antigen specificity is unknown. The sample comes from a study of T cells after posttransplantation cyclophosphamide. Findings and caveats of the study: Blood and skin or GI T cell repertoires showed limited TRB overlap. After PTCy, TRB diversity resembled that of CNI/methotrexate controls. Donor CD8+ memory clones often dominated recipient blood repertoires at later times.

From germline, CDR1 is SGHAT and CDR2 FQDESV (reference sequence). The CDR3 runs to 16 residues. V lost 5 bases, J lost 7 bases, and 12 bases stayed unmatched. Method: immunoSEQ multiplex PCR; TCRdb's copy keeps in-frame clones and lacks some. The data hold 30,000 to 40,000 clones, with approximately 90% observed a single time. The material sequenced was PBMCs. The source is a woman between 40 and 50 years old with a blood cancer, CMV-positive, and with a related stem cell donor. The chain is built from TRBV11-1 and TRBJ2-2; the match to TRBD1 covers 8 bases. This CDR3 reads CASSHRDRSKLGELFF. As DNA, the CDR3 is TGTGCCAGCAGCCACCGGGACAGGTCTAAGCTCGGGGAGCTGTTTTTT.